This T cell receptor beta chain was sequenced during a study of cytomegalovirus exposure and HLA in healthy donors. Study as a whole: Earlier, 150 million to 200 million T cells were analyzed, and some 120 million unique TCR beta sequences were found among them.

Nominally healthy donors provided the samples, though records likely missed some immune exposures. The PCR used 60 Vbeta and 13 Jbeta primers. Generated by immunoSEQ multiplex PCR, the TCRdb table keeps only in-frame clones and is missing some. This table holds 160,000 or so clones, around 80% found once. Findings and limits, study-wide: With later analysis, a missense DCLRE1C variant became linked to TCR beta V- and J-gene trimming. DRB1 had the most TCR associations and HLA-C the fewest, a later analysis found, with rates varying by HLA locus.

On this clone itself: The target antigen is unknown.

V trimming: 7 bases; J trimming: 4 bases; junction bases outside the gene matches: 4. This CDR3 has 12 residues. Germline V lookup: CDR1 SQVTM, CDR2 ANQGSEA. Material for sequencing was PBMCs. The chain links TRBV29-1 to TRBJ2-5, with 9 bases aligning to TRBD1. This receptor was taken from a male donor in good health and CMV-seropositive. This CDR3 is CSAEGQGETQYF. The CDR3 DNA follows: TGCAGCGCCGAGGGACAGGGAGAGACCCAGTACTTC.